The 18 T cell receptor beta chains in this list originate from one sample, sequenced in a study of T cells in tuberculosis. After thawing and overnight rest, PBMC were stained with GMM-loaded CD1B tetramer, viability dye and anti-CD3 for sorting. C32 glucose monomycolate from Rhodococcus equi was loaded onto the CD1B tetramers. Using immunoSEQ multiplex PCR, the repertoire was profiled, and TCRdb retains in-frame clones only, with some absent. The table lists more than 70,000 clones, under 95% of them singletons. Sequencing was performed on CD1b-GMM tetramer-negative cells sorted from PBMCs. Every receptor here comes from an adult woman with latent tuberculosis.

This sequence joins TRBV5-4 and TRBJ1-5; tentative D call: TRBD1 (5 bases). Germline assignment: CDR1 SGHNT and CDR2 YYREEE (reference sequence). Trimming cost V 9 bases and J 2 bases, with 15 bases left between them. This CDR3 region has 14 residues. CDR3 loop: CATQVAGGNQPQHF. Here the CDR3 DNA reads TGTGCCACCCAGGTCGCGGGGGGCAATCAGCCCCAGCATTTT. Filled out from reference TRBV5-4 and TRBJ1-5, the complete variable domain reads ETGVTQSPTHLIKTRGQQVTLRCSSQSGHNTVSWYQQALGQGPQFIFQYYREEENGRGNFPPRFSGLQFPNYSSELNVNALELDDSALYLCATQVAGGNQPQHFGDGTRLSIL.

This chain uses TRBV6-1 with TRBJ1-3; D unclear. V lost 5 bases and J lost 0, with 11 bases in between. CDR1 and CDR2 (germline): MNHNS, SASEGT. This CDR3 comprises 15 residues. This CDR3 reads CASSSAGNSGNTIYF. In nucleotides, the CDR3 is TGTGCCAGCAGTTCCGCGGGTAACTCTGGAAACACCATATATTTT.

V gene TRBV18 combines with J gene TRBJ2-3; 8 bases match TRBD1. This CDR3 region has 14 residues. Germline V lookup: CDR1 KGHSH, CDR2 LQKENI. V was clipped by 5 bases and J by 4 bases; unmatched bases: 5. For the CDR3, the DNA is TGTGCCAGCTCATATGACAGGGGCTCAGATACGCAGTATTTT. It translates to CASSYDRGSDTQYF.

The chain combines TRBV13 with TRBJ1-1; D might be TRBD1 (5 bases). The CDR3 has 14 amino acids. Trimming took 11 bases from V and 0 from J, leaving 16 bases between them. CDR1 and CDR2 from the germline V gene are PRHDT and FYEKMQ (reference sequence). In DNA form, the CDR3 reads TGTGCCGGGAGCGGGACGGCGATGAACACTGAAGCTTTCTTT. Its protein is CAGSGTAMNTEAFF.

The rearrangement joins TRBV5-1 to TRBJ2-3, with 7 nucleotides matching TRBD2. Trimming at V came to 4 bases and at J to 4 bases, leaving 3 bases not matched to a gene. This CDR3 is built from 13 residues. The germline gives CDR1 SGHRS, CDR2 YFSETQ. The CDR3 DNA reads as TGCGCCAGCAGCCCTAGCGGAGCAGATACGCAGTATTTT. This encodes CASSPSGADTQYF.

The chain has TRBV25-1 and TRBJ1-6; the D gene is possibly TRBD1 (5 bases). V was trimmed by 6 bases and J by 6 bases, leaving 12 bases between them. Germline CDR1 is MGHDK and CDR2 is SYGVNS. The CDR3 spans 14 residues. CDR3 sequence reads: CASRGEGSNSPLHF. CDR3 DNA: TGTGCCAGCAGAGGGGAGGGGTCTAATTCACCCCTCCACTTT.

This chain uses TRBV27 with TRBJ2-7, with D perhaps matching TRBD2 (6 bases). V lost 4 bases and J lost 4, with 14 bases in between. Germline V gives CDR1 MNHEY, CDR2 SMNVEV (reference sequence). There are 14 residues in the CDR3. The CDR3 DNA follows: TGTGCCAGCAGTTCGGTTGGAGGGTTATACGAGCAGTACTTC. This translates into CASSSVGGLYEQYF.

The chain has TRBV4-2 and TRBJ2-4, with 13 positions matching TRBD2. V was clipped by 5 bases and J by 0 bases; unmatched bases: 7. The germline V gene encodes CDR1 LGHNA and CDR2 YNFKEQ. This CDR3 spans 18 amino acids. CDR3 region: CASSEGLAGDKAKNIQYF. The CDR3 region has the DNA TGTGCCAGCAGCGAAGGACTAGCGGGGGATAAAGCCAAAAACATTCAGTACTTC.

The chain uses TRBV30 and TRBJ1-2; 8 nucleotides align to TRBD1. J gave up 11 bases and V 5 bases, and 16 bases lay outside the gene matches. Germline CDR1 and CDR2: GTSNPN and SVGIG (reference sequence). CDR3 size: 14 residues. The CDR3 sequence is CAWEPPPGQVKYTF. DNA for the CDR3: TGTGCCTGGGAACCCCCTCCGGGACAGGTTAAGTACACCTTC.

The V gene is TRBV6-4, the J gene TRBJ2-1, with TRBD2 identical over 15 bases. The CDR3 is 16 residues long. Germline lookup yields CDR1 MRHNA and CDR2 SNTAGT. J lost 4 bases, V lost 6 bases, and 4 bases had no gene match. CDR3 nucleotides: TGTGCCAGCAGCGGGACTAGCGGGGGGTTATACAATGAGCAGTTCTTC. Amino acid sequence: CASSGTSGGLYNEQFF.

The chain has TRBV4-3 and TRBJ1-1; D is ambiguous. Germline V lookup: CDR1 LGHNA, CDR2 YSLEER. The CDR3 is 16 residues long. Trimming pared 2 bases from V and 4 bases from J, leaving 17 bases between. The CDR3 sequence: CASSQSGQADGTEAFF. In nucleotides, the CDR3 is TGCGCCAGCAGCCAAAGCGGGCAGGCCGACGGCACTGAAGCTTTCTTT.

The genes are TRBV6-5 and TRBJ2-4, with D tentatively TRBD1 (6 bases). Germline V gene sequence: CDR1 MNHEY, CDR2 SVGAGI. The CDR3 runs to 15 residues. The V end was cut by 6 bases, the J end by 9 bases, with 21 bases between. The CDR3 is CASRTQGITKGIQYF. For the CDR3, the DNA is TGTGCCAGCAGGACACAGGGAATCACAAAAGGCATTCAGTACTTC.

This clone has more than one count but fewer than ten. This chain uses TRBV5-6 with TRBJ1-2, with TRBD1 as a possible D gene (5 bases). Germline V CDR1 and CDR2: SGHDT, YYEEEE. Trimming cost V 1 base and J 7 bases, with 17 bases left between them. CDR3 size: 15 residues. This chain's CDR3 is CASSLNSGGLSGYTF. In DNA, the CDR3 is TGTGCCAGCAGCTTGAACTCGGGGGGTCTGAGTGGCTACACCTTC.

V is TRBV6-1 and J is TRBJ1-4, with 10 bases identical to TRBD1. The CDR3 contains 15 residues. Per the germline V gene, CDR1 is MNHNS and CDR2 is SASEGT. The V and J ends lost 6 bases and 5 bases, in that order; junction bases with no gene match: 6. This CDR3 is CASRDRGGANEKLFF. The CDR3 DNA reads TGTGCCAGCAGGGACAGGGGGGGGGCCAATGAAAAACTGTTTTTT.

This chain uses TRBV6-1 with TRBJ1-2, with 8 bases aligning to TRBD1. Germline assignment: CDR1 MNHNS and CDR2 SASEGT. This CDR3 comprises 17 residues. V lost 2 bases and J lost 3; bases outside the gene matches: 11. The CDR3 protein is CASSEWEVQGGDYGYTF. The CDR3 DNA reads TGTGCCAGCAGTGAATGGGAAGTACAGGGGGGGGACTATGGCTACACCTTC.

V and J are TRBV19 and TRBJ1-2; tentative D call: TRBD1 (6 bases). The germline V gene has CDR1 LNHDA and CDR2 SQIVND (reference sequence). The germline V and J ends were trimmed by 3 bases and 4 bases, with 12 bases remaining between them. There are 14 residues in the CDR3. Written as DNA, the CDR3 is TGTGCCAGTAGTATTAACAGGGCCTTCTATGGCTACACCTTC. Translation: CASSINRAFYGYTF.

The chain links TRBV6-1 to TRBJ1-1; possibly TRBD1 for D (5 bases). The CDR3 has 14 residues. Per germline, CDR1 MNHNS and CDR2 SASEGT. The V end lost 3 bases, the J end lost 5 bases, and 13 bases lay between the germline ends. In nucleotides, the CDR3 is TGTGCCAGCAGTGATCACGGGGGTAGGACTGAAGCTTTCTTT. This encodes CASSDHGGRTEAFF.

V gene TRBV7-2 combines with J gene TRBJ1-2; maybe TRBD1 (6 bases). The germline V gene encodes CDR1 SGHTA and CDR2 FQGNSA. The CDR3 covers 13 residues. V was pared by 5 bases and J by 7 bases, with 14 bases between. The CDR3 nucleotides read TGTGCCAGCAGCGACCGGGGGGCTGGTGGCTACACCTTC. Translation: CASSDRGAGGYTF.